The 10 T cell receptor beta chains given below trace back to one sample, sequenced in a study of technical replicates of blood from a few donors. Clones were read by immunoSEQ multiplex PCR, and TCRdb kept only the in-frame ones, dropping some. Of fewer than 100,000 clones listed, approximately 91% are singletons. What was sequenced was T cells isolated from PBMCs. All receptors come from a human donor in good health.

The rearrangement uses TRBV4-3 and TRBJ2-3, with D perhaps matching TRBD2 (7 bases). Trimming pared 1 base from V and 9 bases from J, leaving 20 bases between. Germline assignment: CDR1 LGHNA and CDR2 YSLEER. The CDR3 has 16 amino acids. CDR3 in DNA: TGCGCCAGCAGCCAAGTAGGGGGGGGTAGCGCTCAAACGCAGTATTTT. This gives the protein CASSQVGGGSAQTQYF.

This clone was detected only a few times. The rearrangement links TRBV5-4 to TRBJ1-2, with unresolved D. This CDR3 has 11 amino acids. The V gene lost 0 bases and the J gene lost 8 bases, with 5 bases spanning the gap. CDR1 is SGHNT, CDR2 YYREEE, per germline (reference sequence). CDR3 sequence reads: CASSLAGGYTF. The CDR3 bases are TGTGCCAGCAGCTTGGCCGGGGGCTACACCTTC.

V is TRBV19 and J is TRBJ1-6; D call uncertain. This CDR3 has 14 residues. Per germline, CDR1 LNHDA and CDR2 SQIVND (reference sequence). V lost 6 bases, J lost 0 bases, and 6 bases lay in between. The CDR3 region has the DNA TGTGCCAGTAGGGAGGTCTCCTATAATTCACCCCTCCACTTT. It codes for CASREVSYNSPLHF.

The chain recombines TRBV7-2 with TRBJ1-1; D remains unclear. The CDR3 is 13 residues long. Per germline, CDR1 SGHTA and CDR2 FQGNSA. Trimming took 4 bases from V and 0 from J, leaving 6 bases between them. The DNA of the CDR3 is TGTGCCAGCAGCTGGAGGGTGAACACTGAAGCTTTCTTT. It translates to CASSWRVNTEAFF.

CDR3 DNA sequence: TGTGCCACCAGCTGGAACAGGGAGGGACAGCCCCAGCATTTT. Protein: CATSWNREGQPQHF. The V and J genes are TRBV15 and TRBJ1-5; TRBD1 is a possible D gene (6 bases). The CDR3 extends over 14 amino acids. Germline-derived CDR1 and CDR2 are LNHNV and YYDKDF (reference sequence). V was cut by 5 bases and J by 7 bases, with 15 bases left in between.

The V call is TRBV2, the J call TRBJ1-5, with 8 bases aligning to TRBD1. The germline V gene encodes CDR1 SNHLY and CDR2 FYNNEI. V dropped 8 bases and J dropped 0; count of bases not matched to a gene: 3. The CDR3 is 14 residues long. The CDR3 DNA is TGTGCCAGCTCACAGGGGGATAGCAATCAGCCCCAGCATTTT. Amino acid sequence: CASSQGDSNQPQHF.

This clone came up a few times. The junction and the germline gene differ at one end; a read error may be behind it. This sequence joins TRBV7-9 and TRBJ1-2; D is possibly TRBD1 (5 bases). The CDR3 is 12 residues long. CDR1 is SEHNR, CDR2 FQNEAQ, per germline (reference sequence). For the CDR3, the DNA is TGTGCCAGCAGCTTAGGTCAGGGACTCATTCTCTTC. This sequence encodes CASSLGQGLILF.

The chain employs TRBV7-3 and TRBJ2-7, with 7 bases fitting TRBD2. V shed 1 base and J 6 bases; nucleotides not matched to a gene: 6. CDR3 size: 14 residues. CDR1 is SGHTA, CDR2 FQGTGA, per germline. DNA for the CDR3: TGTGCCAGCAGCTTAAATGGGAGGGTCCCCGAGCAGTACTTC. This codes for CASSLNGRVPEQYF.

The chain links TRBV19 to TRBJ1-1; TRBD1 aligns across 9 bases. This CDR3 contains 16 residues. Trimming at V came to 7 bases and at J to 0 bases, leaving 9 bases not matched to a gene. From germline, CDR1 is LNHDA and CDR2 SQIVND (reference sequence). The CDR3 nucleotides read TGTGCCAGTACCGCAGGGACAGGGATTATGAACACTGAAGCTTTCTTT. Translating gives CASTAGTGIMNTEAFF.

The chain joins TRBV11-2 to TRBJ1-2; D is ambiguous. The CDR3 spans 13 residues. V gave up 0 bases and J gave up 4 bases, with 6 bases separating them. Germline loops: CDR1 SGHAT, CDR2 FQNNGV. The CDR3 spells CASSLEAGYGYTF. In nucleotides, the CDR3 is TGTGCCAGCAGCTTAGAGGCAGGCTATGGCTACACCTTC.